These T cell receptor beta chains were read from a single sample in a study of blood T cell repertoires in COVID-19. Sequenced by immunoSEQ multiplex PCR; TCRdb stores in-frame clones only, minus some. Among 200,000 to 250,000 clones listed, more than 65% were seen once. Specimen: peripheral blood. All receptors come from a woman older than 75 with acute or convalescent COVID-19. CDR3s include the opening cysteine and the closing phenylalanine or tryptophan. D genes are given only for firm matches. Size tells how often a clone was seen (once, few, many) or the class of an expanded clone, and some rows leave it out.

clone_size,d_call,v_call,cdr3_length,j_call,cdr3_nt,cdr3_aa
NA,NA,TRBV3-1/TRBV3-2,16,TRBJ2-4,TGTGCCAGCAGCCAAGTTTCGGGGATTGCCAAAAACATTCAGTACTTC,CASSQVSGIAKNIQYF
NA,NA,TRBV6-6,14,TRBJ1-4,TGTGCCAGCACTAACGGGGGGGTAGGGGAAAAACTGTTTTTT,CASTNGGVGEKLFF
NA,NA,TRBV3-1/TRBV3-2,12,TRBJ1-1,TGTGCCAGCAGCCGCCAGACAACTGAAGCTTTCTTT,CASSRQTTEAFF
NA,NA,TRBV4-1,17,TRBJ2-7,TGCGCCAGCAGCTCTCTGGTAGTACCCGAGGTGGGCTACGAGCAGTACTTC,CASSSLVVPEVGYEQYF
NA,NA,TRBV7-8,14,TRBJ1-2,TGTGCCAGCAGCCCCGGGTTTCAAGGGGCTGGCTACACCTTC,CASSPGFQGAGYTF
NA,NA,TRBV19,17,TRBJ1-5,TGTGCCAGTAGTATAGACCCCTGGGCAGGGGTCAATCAGCCCCAGCATTTT,CASSIDPWAGVNQPQHF
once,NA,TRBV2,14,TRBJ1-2,TGTGCCAGCAAGAGGGACAACGTTGGCTATGGCTACACCTTC,CASKRDNVGYGYTF
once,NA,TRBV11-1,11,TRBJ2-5,TGTGCCACCGGGGGTCAAGAGACCCAGTACTTC,CATGGQETQYF
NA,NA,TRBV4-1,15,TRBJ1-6,TGCGCCAGCAGCCAAGGGGAGGTAGATAATTCACCCCTCCACTTT,CASSQGEVDNSPLHF
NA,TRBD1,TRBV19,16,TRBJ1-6,TGTGCCAGTACCGCCGGGACAGCGACATATAATTCACCCCTCCACTTT,CASTAGTATYNSPLHF
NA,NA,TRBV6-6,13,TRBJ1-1,TGTGCCAGCAGTTACTCGAGGAACACTGAAGCTTTCTTT,CASSYSRNTEAFF
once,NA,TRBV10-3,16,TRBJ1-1,TGTGCCATCAGTGAGTCGGCGGCGGAGATGAACACTGAAGCTTTCTTT,CAISESAAEMNTEAFF
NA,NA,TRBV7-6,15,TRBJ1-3,TGTGCCAGCAGCCGCGGTCAAATCTCTGGAAACACCATATATTTT,CASSRGQISGNTIYF
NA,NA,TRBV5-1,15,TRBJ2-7,TGCGCCAGCAGCTTGGCCGGGGTTTCTCCCTACGAGCAGTACTTC,CASSLAGVSPYEQYF
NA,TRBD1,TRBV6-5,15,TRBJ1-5,TGTGCCAGCAGTTACTCGAGGGGGCTTAATCAGCCCCAGCATTTT,CASSYSRGLNQPQHF
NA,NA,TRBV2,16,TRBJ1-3,TGTGCCAGCAGTGGGACAGCGCTCACCGGCGGAAACACCATATATTTT,CASSGTALTGGNTIYF
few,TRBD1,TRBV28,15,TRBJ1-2,TGTGCCAGCAGTTTGGGGAATGGACAGGGAGAAGGCTACACCTTC,CASSLGNGQGEGYTF
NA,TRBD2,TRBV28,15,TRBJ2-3,TGTGCCAGCAGTCGCCGGGGGGGCCGCACAGATACGCAGTATTTT,CASSRRGGRTDTQYF
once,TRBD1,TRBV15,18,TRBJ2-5,TGTGCCACCAGCAGAGCTCTCCTCTGGGACAGGGATCGCGAGACCCAGTACTTC,CATSRALLWDRDRETQYF
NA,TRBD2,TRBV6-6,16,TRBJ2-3,TGTGCCAGCAGTCCCGGGACTAGCGGGGCAGGGGATACGCAGTATTTT,CASSPGTSGAGDTQYF
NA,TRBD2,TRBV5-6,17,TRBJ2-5,TGTGCCAGCAGCTTGGTGTTAGCGGGGAGTGAGGTAGAGACCCAGTACTTC,CASSLVLAGSEVETQYF
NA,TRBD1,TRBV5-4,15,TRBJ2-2,TGTGCCAGCAGCTTGGGGACAGGGGGTACGGAGGAGCTGTTTTTT,CASSLGTGGTEELFF
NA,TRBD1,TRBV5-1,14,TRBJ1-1,TGCGCCAGCAGCCCTGGGACAGGGGGCACTGAAGCTTTCTTT,CASSPGTGGTEAFF
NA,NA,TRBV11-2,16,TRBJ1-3,TGTGCCAGCAGCCAAAACACAGGGCTCGTGGGAAACACCATATATTTT,CASSQNTGLVGNTIYF
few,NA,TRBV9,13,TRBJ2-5,TGTGCCAGCAGCTCAGGGGCCCCAGAGACCCAGTACTTC,CASSSGAPETQYF
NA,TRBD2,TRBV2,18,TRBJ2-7,TGTGCCAGCAGTGAACGAGATAGCGGGGGAGCGAGCTCCTACGAGCAGTACTTC,CASSERDSGGASSYEQYF
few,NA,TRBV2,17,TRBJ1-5,TGTGCCAGCAGTGAAGATACGACAGCTAATAGCAATCAGCCCCAGCATTTT,CASSEDTTANSNQPQHF
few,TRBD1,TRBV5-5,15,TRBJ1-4,TGTGCCAGCAGCCGGCGGACAGGGGATTATGAAAAACTGTTTTTT,CASSRRTGDYEKLFF
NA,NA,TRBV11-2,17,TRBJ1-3,TGTGCCAGCAGCTTAGGTGTTGGGACCCAAGGAGGGGACACCATATATTTT,CASSLGVGTQGGDTIYF
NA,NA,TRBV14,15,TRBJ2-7,TGTGCCAGCAGCCAAGTACTTGGGACAACCTACGAGCAGTACTTC,CASSQVLGTTYEQYF
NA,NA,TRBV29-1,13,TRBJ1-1,TGCAGCGTTGACATAGGGGGGAACACTGAAGCTTTCTTT,CSVDIGGNTEAFF
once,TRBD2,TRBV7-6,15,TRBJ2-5,TGTGCCAGCAGCTTAACCCTAGCGGGGAGGGAGACCCAGTACTTC,CASSLTLAGRETQYF
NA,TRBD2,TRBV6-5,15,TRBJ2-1,TGTGCCAGCAGCCAATTTATGGGAAATAGCGGGCAGCAGTTCTTC,CASSQFMGNSGQQFF
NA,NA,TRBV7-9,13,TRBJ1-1,TGTGCCAGCAGCAAAACGCGGAACACTGAAGCTTTCTTT,CASSKTRNTEAFF
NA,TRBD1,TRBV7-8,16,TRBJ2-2,TGTGCCAGCAGTTTGAGGGACAGGGTAAACACCGGGGAGCTGTTTTTT,CASSLRDRVNTGELFF
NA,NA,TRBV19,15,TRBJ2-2,TGTGCCAGTAGTATTACAGGGTCCTCCACCGGGGAGCTGTTTTTT,CASSITGSSTGELFF
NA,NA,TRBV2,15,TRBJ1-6,TGTGCCAGCAGTGCAGACAGCTCCTATAATTCACCCCTCCACTTT,CASSADSSYNSPLHF
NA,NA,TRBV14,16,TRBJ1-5,TGTGCCAGGGGGCGGGGTCCCTCTCACGGGGGTCAGCCCCAGCATTTT,CARGRGPSHGGQPQHF
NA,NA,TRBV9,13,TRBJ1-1,TGTGCCAGCAGCGACTATCCGAACACTGAAGCTTTCTTT,CASSDYPNTEAFF
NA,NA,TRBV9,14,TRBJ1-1,TGTGCCAGCACCGCCGGTGAACCTAACACTGAAGCTTTCTTT,CASTAGEPNTEAFF
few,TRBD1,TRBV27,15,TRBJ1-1,TGTGCCAGCAGCTCACTGGGACAGAAAAACACTGAAGCTTTCTTT,CASSSLGQKNTEAFF
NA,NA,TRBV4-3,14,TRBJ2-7,TGCGCCAGCAGCCGTTCTCGGAGTACCTACGAGCAGTACTTC,CASSRSRSTYEQYF
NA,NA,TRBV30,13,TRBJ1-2,TGTGCCTGGAGGACTCAGGGGAACTATGGCTACACCTTC,CAWRTQGNYGYTF
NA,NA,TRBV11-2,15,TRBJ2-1,TGTGCCAGCAGCTTAGGCTCATACAGGGCTAATGAGCAGTTCTTC,CASSLGSYRANEQFF
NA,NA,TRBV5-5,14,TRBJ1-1,TGTGCCAGCAGCTTCGGGGGGCTGGGGACTGAAGCTTTCTTT,CASSFGGLGTEAFF
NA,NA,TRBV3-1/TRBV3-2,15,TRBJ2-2,TGTGCCAGCAGCCAAGGGTCTCCAGGTGCCGGGGAGCTGTTTTTT,CASSQGSPGAGELFF
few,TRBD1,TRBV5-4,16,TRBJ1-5,TGTGCCAGCAGCCTGTGGCCGACAGGGGTCGATCAGCCCCAGCATTTT,CASSLWPTGVDQPQHF
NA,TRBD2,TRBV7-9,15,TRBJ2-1,TGTGCCAGCAGCTCGGCGGGGGGGTTTTACAATGAGCAGTTCTTC,CASSSAGGFYNEQFF
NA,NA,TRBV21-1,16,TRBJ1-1,TGTGCCAGCAGCAGGGGACAGGGGCTATTGAACACTGAAGCTTTCTTT,CASSRGQGLLNTEAFF
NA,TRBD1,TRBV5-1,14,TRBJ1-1,TGCGCCAGCAGCCGGGACAGAACGAACACTGAAGCTTTCTTT,CASSRDRTNTEAFF
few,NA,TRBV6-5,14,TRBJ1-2,TGTGCCAGCAGTTATCGGCAGGGGAAGAATGGCTACACCTTC,CASSYRQGKNGYTF
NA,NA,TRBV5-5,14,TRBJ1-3,TGTGCCAGCAGCTTGAACAGGGCTGGAAACACCATATATTTT,CASSLNRAGNTIYF